The entry below gives a single T cell receptor beta chain sequence along with its context. This sample is drawn from a study of T cell changes during pregnancy in multiple sclerosis. The data were produced by immunoSEQ multiplex PCR, yet TCRdb's version contains in-frame clones alone and is incomplete. The table has around 95,000 clones, around 93% seen once. The V segment lost 7 bases and the J segment 5 bases; nucleotides outside the gene matches: 3. Germline CDR1 SNHLY, CDR2 FYNNEI. There are 14 residues in the CDR3. The source is a female donor with multiple sclerosis, enrolled in a pregnancy study. Sample: peripheral blood, taken after pregnancy. This chain joins TRBV2 and TRBJ2-2; TRBD1 aligns across 11 bases. The chain's CDR3 is CASTRDRGTGELFF. DNA for the CDR3: TGTGCCAGCACCAGGGACAGGGGGACCGGGGAGCTGTTTTTT.